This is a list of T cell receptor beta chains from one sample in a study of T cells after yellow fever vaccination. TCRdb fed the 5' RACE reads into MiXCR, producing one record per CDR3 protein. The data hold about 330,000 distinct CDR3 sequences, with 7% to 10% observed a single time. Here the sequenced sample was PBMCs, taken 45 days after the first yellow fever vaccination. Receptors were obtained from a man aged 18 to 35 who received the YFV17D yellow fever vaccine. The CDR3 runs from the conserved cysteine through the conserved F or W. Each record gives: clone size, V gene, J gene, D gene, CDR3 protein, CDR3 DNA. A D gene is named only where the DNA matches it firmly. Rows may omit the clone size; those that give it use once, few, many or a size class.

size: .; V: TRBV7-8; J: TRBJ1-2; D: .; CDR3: CASSLKQALSNYGYTF; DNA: TGTGCCAGCAGCTTAAAACAGGCCCTATCTAACTATGGCTACACCTTC
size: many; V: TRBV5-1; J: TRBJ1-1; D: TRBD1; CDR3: CASSSGQLNTEAFF; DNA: TGCGCCAGCAGCTCGGGACAGTTGAACACTGAAGCTTTCTTT
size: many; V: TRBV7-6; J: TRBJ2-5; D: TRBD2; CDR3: CASGNGGAETQYF; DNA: TGTGCGAGCGGGAACGGCGGGGCAGAGACCCAGTACTTC
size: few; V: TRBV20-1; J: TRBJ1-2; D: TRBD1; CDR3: CSAMDRAHYGYTF; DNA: TGCAGTGCTATGGACAGGGCCCACTATGGCTACACCTTC
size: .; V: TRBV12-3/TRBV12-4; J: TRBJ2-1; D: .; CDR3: CASDEITGEGSYNEQFF; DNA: TGTGCCAGCGACGAGATCACAGGGGAGGGCTCCTACAATGAGCAGTTCTTC
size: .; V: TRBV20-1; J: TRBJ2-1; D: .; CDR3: CSARYTGGTYYNEQFF; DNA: TGCAGTGCTAGATACACCGGGGGCACCTACTACAATGAGCAGTTCTTC
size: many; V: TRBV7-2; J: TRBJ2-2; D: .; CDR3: CASSPYTGELFF; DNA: TGTGCCAGCAGCCCCTACACCGGGGAGCTGTTTTTT
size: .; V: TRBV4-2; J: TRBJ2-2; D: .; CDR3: CASSPVGGGGNTGELFF; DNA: TGTGCCAGCAGCCCCGTTGGGGGCGGGGGGAACACCGGGGAGCTGTTTTTT
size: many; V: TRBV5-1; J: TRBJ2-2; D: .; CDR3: CASSLDSTGELFF; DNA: TGCGCCAGCAGCTTGGACAGCACCGGGGAGCTGTTTTTT
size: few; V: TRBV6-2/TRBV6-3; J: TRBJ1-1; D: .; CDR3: CASRIQGLNTEAFF; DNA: TGTGCCAGCAGGATACAGGGATTGAACACTGAAGCTTTCTTT
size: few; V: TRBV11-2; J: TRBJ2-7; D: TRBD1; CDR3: CASSPLRGQGRHEQYF; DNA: TGTGCCAGCAGCCCACTCAGGGGGCAGGGGCGCCACGAGCAGTACTTC
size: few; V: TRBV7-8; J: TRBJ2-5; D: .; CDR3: CASRFVPGSETQYF; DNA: TGTGCCAGCAGGTTCGTGCCGGGGTCGGAGACCCAGTACTTC
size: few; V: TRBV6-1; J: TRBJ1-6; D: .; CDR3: CASRPGVNSPLHF; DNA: TGTGCCAGCCGGCCGGGGGTCAATTCACCCCTCCACTTT
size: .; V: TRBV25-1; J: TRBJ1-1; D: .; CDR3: CASSEGYKNTEAFF; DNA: TGTGCCAGCAGTGAGGGCTACAAGAACACTGAAGCTTTCTTT
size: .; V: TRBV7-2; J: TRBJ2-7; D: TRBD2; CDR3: CASSLVSGAIYEQYF; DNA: TGTGCCAGCAGCTTAGTTAGCGGGGCGATCTACGAGCAGTACTTC
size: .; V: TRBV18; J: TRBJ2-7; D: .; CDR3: CASSPSLGAGPYEQYF; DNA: TGTGCCAGCTCACCTTCTCTCGGGGCAGGGCCCTACGAGCAGTACTTC
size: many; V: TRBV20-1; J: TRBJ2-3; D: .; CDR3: CSASIWELDGDTQYF; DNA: TGCAGTGCTAGCATATGGGAACTCGATGGGGATACGCAGTATTTT
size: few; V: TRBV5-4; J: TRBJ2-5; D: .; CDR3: CASSGNWGGGHQYF; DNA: TGTGCCAGCAGCGGAAATTGGGGAGGGGGACACCAGTACTTC
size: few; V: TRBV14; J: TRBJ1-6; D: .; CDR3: CASSQGANSPLHF; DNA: TGTGCCAGCAGCCAGGGGGCTAATTCACCCCTCCACTTT
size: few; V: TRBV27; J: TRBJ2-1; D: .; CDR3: CASSSRRKVALSYNEQFF; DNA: TGTGCCAGCAGTTCCCGCCGGAAAGTAGCCCTAAGCTACAATGAGCAGTTCTTC
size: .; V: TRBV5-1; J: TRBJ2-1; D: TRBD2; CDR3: CASSLGLAGGPRGTYNEQFF; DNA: TGCGCCAGCAGCCTCGGCCTAGCGGGGGGACCCCGGGGAACATACAATGAGCAGTTCTTC
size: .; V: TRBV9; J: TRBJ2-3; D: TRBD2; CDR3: CASSFSGGPTDTQYF; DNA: TGTGCCAGCAGCTTCAGCGGGGGGCCCACAGATACGCAGTATTTT
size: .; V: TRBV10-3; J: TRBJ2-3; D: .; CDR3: CAISELEGSDTQYF; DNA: TGTGCCATCAGTGAGTTAGAAGGCTCAGATACGCAGTATTTT
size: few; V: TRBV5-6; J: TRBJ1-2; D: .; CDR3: CASSLDPTYGYTF; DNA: TGTGCCAGCAGCTTGGATCCCACCTATGGCTACACCTTC
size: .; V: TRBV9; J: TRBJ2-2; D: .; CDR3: CASSVTRTGELFF; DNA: TGTGCCAGCAGCGTTACCAGAACCGGGGAGCTGTTTTTT
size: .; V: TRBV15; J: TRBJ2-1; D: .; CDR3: CATSRDGLNEQFF; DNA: TGTGCCACCAGCAGAGATGGATTGAATGAGCAGTTCTTC
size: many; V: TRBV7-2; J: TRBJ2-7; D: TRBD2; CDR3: CASSATGGPYEQYF; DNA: TGTGCCAGCAGTGCCACGGGGGGGCCGTACGAGCAGTACTTC
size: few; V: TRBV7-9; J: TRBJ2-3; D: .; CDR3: CASSLGRSDTQYF; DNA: TGTGCCAGCAGTTTAGGGCGATCAGATACGCAGTATTTT
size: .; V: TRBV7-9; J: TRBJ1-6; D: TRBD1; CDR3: CASSLGAPGGSNSPLHF; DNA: TGTGCCAGCAGCTTAGGGGCCCCAGGGGGAAGTAATTCACCCCTCCACTTT
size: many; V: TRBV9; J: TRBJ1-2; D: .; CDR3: CASSGSLGHGYTF; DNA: TGTGCCAGCAGCGGTTCCCTGGGCCATGGCTACACCTTC
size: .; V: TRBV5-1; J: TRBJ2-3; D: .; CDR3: CASSGEVDADTQYF; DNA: TGCGCCAGCTCCGGCGAGGTGGACGCAGATACGCAGTATTTT
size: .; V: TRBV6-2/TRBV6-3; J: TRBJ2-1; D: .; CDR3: CASRISRNEQFF; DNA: TGTGCCAGCAGGATCTCTAGGAATGAGCAGTTCTTC
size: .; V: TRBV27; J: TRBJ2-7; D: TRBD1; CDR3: CASSLYGTGSTYEQYF; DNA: TGTGCCAGCAGTTTATACGGGACAGGGAGCACCTACGAGCAGTACTTC
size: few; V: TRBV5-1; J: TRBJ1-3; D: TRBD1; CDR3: CASSLVGDRSFSRPGNTIYF; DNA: TGCGCCAGCAGCTTGGTTGGGGACAGGAGCTTTTCCCGCCCTGGAAACACCATATATTTT
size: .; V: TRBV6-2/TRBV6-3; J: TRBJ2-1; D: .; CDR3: CASSRPRWGHNEQFF; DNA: TGTGCCAGCAGTAGGCCCAGGTGGGGTCACAATGAGCAGTTCTTC
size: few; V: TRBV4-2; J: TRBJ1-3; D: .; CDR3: CASSLTGNSGNTIYF; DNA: TGTGCCAGCAGCCTCACAGGGAACTCTGGAAACACCATATATTTT
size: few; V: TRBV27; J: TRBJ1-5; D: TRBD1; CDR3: CASSTVTGGIQPQHF; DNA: TGTGCCAGCAGTACCGTCACAGGGGGTATTCAGCCCCAGCATTTT
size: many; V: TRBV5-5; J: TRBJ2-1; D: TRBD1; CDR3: CASRVTGINEQFF; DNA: TGTGCCAGCAGGGTGACAGGGATTAATGAGCAGTTCTTC
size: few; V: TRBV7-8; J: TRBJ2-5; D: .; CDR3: CASSITASQETQYF; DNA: TGTGCCAGCAGCATTACCGCGTCCCAAGAGACCCAGTACTTC
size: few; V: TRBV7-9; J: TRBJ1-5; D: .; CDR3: CASSATGSSEQPQHF; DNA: TGTGCCAGCAGCGCAACAGGGTCCTCGGAGCAGCCCCAGCATTTT
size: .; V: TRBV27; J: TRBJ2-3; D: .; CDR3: CASSFDSYSQDTQYF; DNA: TGTGCCAGCAGTTTTGATAGTTACAGTCAAGATACGCAGTATTTT
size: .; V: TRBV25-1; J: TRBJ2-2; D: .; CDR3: CASSESLAGELFF; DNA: TGTGCCAGCAGTGAATCCCTTGCCGGGGAGCTGTTTTTT
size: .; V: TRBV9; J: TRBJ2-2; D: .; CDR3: CASSVAPAYPNTGELFF; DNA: TGTGCCAGCAGCGTTGCCCCTGCCTATCCGAACACCGGGGAGCTGTTTTTT
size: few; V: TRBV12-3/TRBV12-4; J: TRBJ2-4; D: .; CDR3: CASSLRVAKNIQYF; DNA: TGTGCCAGCAGTCTGCGGGTAGCCAAAAACATTCAGTACTTC
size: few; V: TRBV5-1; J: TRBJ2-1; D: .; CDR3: CASSFFGGGNEQFF; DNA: TGCGCCAGCAGCTTTTTCGGGGGAGGCAATGAGCAGTTCTTC
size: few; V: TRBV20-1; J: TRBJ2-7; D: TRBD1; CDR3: CSAISGTGGSYEQYF; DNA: TGCAGTGCTATTTCTGGGACAGGGGGTTCCTACGAGCAGTACTTC
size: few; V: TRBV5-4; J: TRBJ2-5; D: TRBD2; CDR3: CASRTTSGEETQYF; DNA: TGTGCCAGCAGGACGACTAGCGGGGAAGAGACCCAGTACTTC
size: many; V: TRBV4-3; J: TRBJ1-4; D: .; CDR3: CASSQAQSSATNEKLFF; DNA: TGCGCCAGCAGCCAAGCCCAGTCGAGTGCAACTAATGAAAAACTGTTTTTT
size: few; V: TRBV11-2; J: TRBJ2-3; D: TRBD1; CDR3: CASSGTGTGGPTDTQYF; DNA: TGTGCCAGCAGCGGAACCGGGACAGGGGGACCAACAGATACGCAGTATTTT
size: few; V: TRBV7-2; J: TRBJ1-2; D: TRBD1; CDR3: CASSARDRVNYGYTF; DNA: TGTGCCAGCAGCGCCCGGGACAGGGTCAACTATGGCTACACCTTC